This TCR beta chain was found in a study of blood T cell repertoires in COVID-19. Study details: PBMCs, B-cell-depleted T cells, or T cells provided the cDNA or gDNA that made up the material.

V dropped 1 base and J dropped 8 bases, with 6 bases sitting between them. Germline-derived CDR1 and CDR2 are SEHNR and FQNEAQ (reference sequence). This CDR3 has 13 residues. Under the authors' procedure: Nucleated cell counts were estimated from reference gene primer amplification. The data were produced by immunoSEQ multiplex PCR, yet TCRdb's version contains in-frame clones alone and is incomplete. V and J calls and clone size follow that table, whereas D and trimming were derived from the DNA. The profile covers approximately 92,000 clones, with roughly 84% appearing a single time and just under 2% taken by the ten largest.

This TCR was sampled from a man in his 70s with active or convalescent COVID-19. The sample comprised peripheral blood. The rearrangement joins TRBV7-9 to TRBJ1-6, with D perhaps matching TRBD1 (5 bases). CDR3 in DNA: TGTGCCAGCAGCTTAGGGGGCGATTCACCCCTCCACTTT. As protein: CASSLGGDSPLHF.